The 19 T cell receptor beta chains below come from one sample, sequenced in a study of T-cell memory formation after mild COVID-19. TCRdb fed the 5' RACE reads into MiXCR, producing one record per CDR3 protein. This sample yields fewer than 95,000 distinct CDR3 sequences, of which more than 10% are seen a single time; about 25% belongs to the top ten. Material for sequencing was PBMCs or a T cell subset sorted from them (not recorded which). The receptor set was obtained from an adult woman who had mild COVID-19 (a few samples of this study predate the infection). Cell type and time point are not known.

This clonotype was detected only a few times. The chain recombines TRBV6-5 with TRBJ1-1; D is undetermined. The CDR3 extends over 11 amino acids. V lost 8 bases to trimming and J lost 2 bases, with 6 bases between them. Germline V gives CDR1 MNHEY, CDR2 SVGAGI. The CDR3 DNA sequence: TGTGCCAGCGGCCCCAACACTGAAGCTTTCTTT. It specifies CASGPNTEAFF.

This clonotype was seen a few times. CDR3 in DNA: TGTGCCAGCAGTTACTCGATGGTCAGCGGGGCTTCCTACGAGCAGTACTTC. It specifies CASSYSMVSGASYEQYF. J is TRBJ2-7 and V is TRBV6-2 or TRBV6-3; 7 bases align to TRBD2. This CDR3 spans 17 amino acids. Germline-derived CDR1 and CDR2 are MNHEY and SVGEGT. The trim removed 0 bases at V and 1 base at J, leaving 9 bases unmatched.

This clonotype was detected a few times. The chain has TRBV7-6 and TRBJ2-7; perhaps D is TRBD1 or TRBD2 (5 bases each). The CDR3 has 14 amino acids. The V end was cut by 5 bases, the J end by 6 bases, with 17 bases between. The germline V gene has CDR1 SGHVS and CDR2 FNYEAQ. The CDR3 is CASSLNSGTGEQYF. The CDR3 region has the DNA TGTGCCAGCAGCCTAAATTCCGGGACCGGCGAGCAGTACTTC.

This clonotype was detected a few times. The V call is TRBV6-2 or TRBV6-3, the J call TRBJ1-6; 7 bases map to TRBD1. CDR3 length: 14 amino acids. V lost 6 bases to trimming and J lost 8 bases; unmatched junction nucleotides: 7. Germline CDR1 MNHEY, CDR2 SVGEGT. Written as DNA, the CDR3 is TGTGCCAGCAGGGAACAGGGGAACCATTCACCCCTCCACTTT. Its protein product is CASREQGNHSPLHF.

V and J are TRBV24-1 and TRBJ1-1, with a tentative D call TRBD1 (5 bases). Germline CDR1 is KGHDR and CDR2 is SFDVKD. This CDR3 comprises 13 residues. V was trimmed by 6 bases and J by 1 base, leaving 8 bases between them. This chain's CDR3 is CATSPRGNTEAFF. Written as DNA, the CDR3 is TGTGCCACCAGTCCGAGGGGGAACACTGAAGCTTTCTTT.

This sequence joins TRBV19 and TRBJ2-7; D is uncertain. The length of the CDR3 is 13 residues. Germline CDR1 reads LNHDA; CDR2 reads SQIVND (reference sequence). V was pared by 3 bases and J by 5 bases, with 11 bases between. DNA for the CDR3: TGTGCCAGTAGTATCGGTAACGGAGACGAGCAGTACTTC. Protein: CASSIGNGDEQYF.

The sample holds a few counts of this clonotype. The chain carries TRBV27 and TRBJ2-1; TRBD2 matches 9 bases. This CDR3 comprises 15 residues. V lost 8 bases and J lost 0; bases outside the gene matches: 5. Germline-derived CDR1 and CDR2 are MNHEY and SMNVEV (reference sequence). In DNA, the CDR3 is TGTGCCAGCCGACTAGCGGCTAGCTCCTACAATGAGCAGTTCTTC. Its protein is CASRLAASSYNEQFF.

This sequence joins TRBV12-3 or TRBV12-4 and TRBJ1-1; TRBD1 is a possible D gene (5 bases). The ends were cut back, 10 bases at V and 5 bases at J, with 17 bases in the middle. The CDR3 runs to 13 residues. The CDR3 DNA is TGTGCCATCACCGGGGGAGGCAGGACTGAAGCTTTCTTT. Translating gives CAITGGGRTEAFF.

This clonotype was observed a few times. The J gene is TRBJ2-3, the V gene TRBV12-3 or TRBV12-4; a weak D match, TRBD2 (7 bases). CDR3 length equals 15 residues. V lost 1 base and J lost 3, with 11 bases in between. This CDR3 is CASSLEQGGTDTQYF. The CDR3 DNA sequence: TGTGCCAGCAGTTTAGAACAGGGAGGGACAGATACGCAGTATTTT.

The genes are TRBV4-1 and TRBJ2-7; a weak D match, TRBD2 (6 bases). Germline V gene lookup returns CDR1 MGHRA and CDR2 YSYEKL. CDR3 length equals 14 residues. The V and J ends lost 1 base and 3 bases respectively, with 10 bases between them. CDR3 amino acids: CASSQGEGLYEQYF. The CDR3 DNA follows: TGCGCCAGCAGCCAAGGAGAGGGACTCTACGAGCAGTACTTC.

This clonotype occurred a few times. This chain uses TRBV4-1 with TRBJ1-3, with D unresolved. V shed 0 bases and J shed 0 bases, with 9 bases lying between them. Germline CDR1 reads MGHRA; CDR2 reads YSYEKL. This CDR3 is built from 16 residues. CDR3 amino acids: CASSQDTDISGNTIYF. DNA for the CDR3: TGCGCCAGCAGCCAAGATACCGATATCTCTGGAAACACCATATATTTT.

The table lists this clonotype with a few counts. Written as DNA, the CDR3 is TGCAGTGCTAGAGCAATAATGTTCTCCTCTAGCGGGGATCCTGATACGCAGTATTTT. Protein product: CSARAIMFSSSGDPDTQYF. The rearrangement joins TRBV20-1 to TRBJ2-3; TRBD2 matches at 9 bases. Germline V gene lookup returns CDR1 DFQATT and CDR2 SNEGSKA (reference sequence). The CDR3 sequence is 19 residues long. V shed 1 base and J 6 bases; nucleotides not matched to a gene: 20.

This clonotype was counted many times. The J gene is TRBJ2-1, the V gene TRBV12-3 or TRBV12-4, with 8 bases lining up with TRBD2. CDR3 length: 15 residues. V was pared by 2 bases and J by 3 bases, with 3 bases of the junction left unmatched. The CDR3: CASSLSSGSYNEQFF. CDR3 bases: TGTGCCAGCAGTTTAAGCAGCGGGAGCTACAATGAGCAGTTCTTC.

The chain uses TRBV7-9 and TRBJ1-6, with 8 bases that match TRBD1. Germline V gives CDR1 SEHNR, CDR2 FQNEAQ (reference sequence). The CDR3 runs 17 residues. Losses at the gene ends were 7 bases for V and 9 bases for J; bases not matched to a gene: 17. The CDR3 region has the DNA TGTGCCAGCACCGGTAGCGGGACAGGTCTTTTCTTTTCACCCCTCCACTTT. Protein: CASTGSGTGLFFSPLHF.

This clonotype has just a few counts. CDR3 protein: CATSDLSSGYEQYF. The CDR3 DNA follows: TGTGCCACCAGTGATTTGTCTAGCGGCTACGAGCAGTACTTC. The chain couples TRBV24-1 to TRBJ2-7; TRBD2 aligns across 7 bases. The CDR3 spans 14 residues. J gave up 3 bases and V 0 bases, and 1 base lay outside the gene matches. Germline V gene sequence: CDR1 KGHDR, CDR2 SFDVKD.

This clonotype was detected a few times. The chain uses TRBV12-5 and TRBJ2-3; D remains unclear. CDR1 LGHNT and CDR2 FRNRAP come from the germline V gene. This CDR3 has 14 residues. Trimming took off 1 base at V and 2 bases at J, with 7 bases between the two ends. The CDR3, as DNA: TGTGCTAGTGGTTTGGGGCAGATCACAGATACGCAGTATTTT. Translated, it gives CASGLGQITDTQYF.

This clonotype appeared many times. This rearrangement joins TRBV9 to TRBJ2-3; D call uncertain. CDR3 length equals 16 residues. Germline values: CDR1 SGDLS, CDR2 YYNGEE. V was cut by 0 bases and J by 1 base, with 12 bases left in between. Here the CDR3 reads CASSVEGRRGTDTQYF. For the CDR3, the DNA is TGTGCCAGCAGCGTAGAAGGTCGGCGCGGCACAGATACGCAGTATTTT.

Here the CDR3 DNA reads TGCAGTGCTAGACTCGAGGGACAGCTTACGGGCCCGATCTTTGAAGCTTTCTTT. Its protein is CSARLEGQLTGPIFEAFF. The chain employs TRBV20-1 and TRBJ1-1; TRBD1 matches at 7 bases. This CDR3 has 18 residues. V shed 2 bases, J shed 7 bases, and the junction held 22 bases outside the gene matches. Germline values: CDR1 DFQATT, CDR2 SNEGSKA (reference sequence).

This clonotype came up a few times. This rearrangement joins TRBV20-1 to TRBJ2-7; D might be TRBD2 (6 bases). Germline CDR1 reads DFQATT; CDR2 reads SNEGSKA (reference sequence). This CDR3 has 14 amino acids. Trimming removed 6 bases from V and 3 bases from J, with 18 bases in between. The CDR3 reads CSANWGGKNYEQYF. The CDR3 DNA follows: TGCAGTGCCAACTGGGGCGGGAAGAACTACGAGCAGTACTTC.